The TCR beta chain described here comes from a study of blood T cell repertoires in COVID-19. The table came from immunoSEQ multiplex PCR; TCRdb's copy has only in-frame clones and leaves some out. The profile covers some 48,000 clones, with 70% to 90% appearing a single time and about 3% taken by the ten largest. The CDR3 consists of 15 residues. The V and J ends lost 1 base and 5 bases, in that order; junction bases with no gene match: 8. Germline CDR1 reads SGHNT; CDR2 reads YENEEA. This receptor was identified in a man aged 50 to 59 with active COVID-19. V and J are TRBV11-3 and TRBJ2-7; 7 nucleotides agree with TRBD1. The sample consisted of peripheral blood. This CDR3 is CASSLGDSKRDEQYF. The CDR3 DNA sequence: TGTGCCAGCAGCTTAGGGGACAGTAAGAGAGACGAGCAGTACTTC. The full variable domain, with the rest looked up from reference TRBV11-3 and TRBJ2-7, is EAGVVQSPRYKIIEKKQPVAFWCNPISGHNTLYWYLQNLGQGPELLIRYENEEAVDDSQLPKDRFSAERLKGVDSTLKIQPAELGDSAVYLCASSLGDSKRDEQYFGPGTRLTVT.